The entry below describes one TCR beta chain. The antigen remains undetermined. A read error may explain this, as a much larger clone is one base away. The data derive from a study of T cell repertoires in cytomegalovirus infection. Study-wide context: The study used recently identified HLA-C-restricted and well-studied HLA-B-restricted CMV epitopes. Carrying CMV and the relevant HLA type showed in public TCR beta signatures. General observations from the study: There were HLA-C-restricted CMV-specific TCR beta clonotypes dominating the ex vivo response.

Each CDR3 protein gets one entry after TCRdb re-called the reads with MiXCR. The sample holds about 900,000 distinct CDR3 sequences, approximately 32% seen once. This CDR3 is 15 amino acids long. Germline trimming cut 7 bases from V and 5 bases from J; bases unmatched to any gene: 12. The V and J genes are TRBV12-3 or TRBV12-4 and TRBJ2-5, with 8 positions matching TRBD1. This sequence was found in a human donor in good health (CMV status not recorded). Some clones in this sample may be carry-over from other donors' samples. The sample in question was cultured CD8+ T cells from PBMCs, obtained from culture after CMV antigen stimulation. The CDR3 bases are TGTGCCAGCACCTCCCACGAGACAGGGGTGGAGACCCAGTACTTC. Translation gives CASTSHETGVETQYF.